This TCR beta chain appears in the sequencing data of a study of cytomegalovirus exposure and HLA in healthy donors. Study summary: Around 80 million unique TCRs from HLA-typed donors were held in an early data release.

To note about this clone: The antigen remains undetermined.

Primers for the PCR totalled 60 Vbeta and 13 Jbeta. Original processing notes: In a later analysis, the count reached about 75 million unique TCR beta chains, with approximately 11 million shared. Clones were sequenced by immunoSEQ multiplex PCR, and TCRdb holds only the in-frame ones, with some missing. D and trimming come from the DNA, and the V and J calls and clone size come from that table. The sample carries 83,000 or so clones, approximately 76% recorded once. Study-wide findings and caveats: It was shown in a later analysis that HLA-associated TCR beta chains were more clonally expanded than other, equally common chains. Presence/absence comparisons presumed near-even sequencing depth among donors.

V lost 5 bases and J lost 2; bases outside the gene matches: 5. The CDR3 length is 15 residues. Germline-derived CDR1 and CDR2 are SGHVS and FQNEAQ. The TCR was taken from a man aged 25-45 years in good health and CMV-seropositive. The sequenced material came from PBMCs. J is TRBJ2-3 and V is TRBV7-8; 9 nucleotides align to TRBD2. The CDR3 here is CASSLRGGLTDTQYF. In DNA, the CDR3 is TGTGCCAGCAGCCTGCGGGGGGGCCTCACAGATACGCAGTATTTT.